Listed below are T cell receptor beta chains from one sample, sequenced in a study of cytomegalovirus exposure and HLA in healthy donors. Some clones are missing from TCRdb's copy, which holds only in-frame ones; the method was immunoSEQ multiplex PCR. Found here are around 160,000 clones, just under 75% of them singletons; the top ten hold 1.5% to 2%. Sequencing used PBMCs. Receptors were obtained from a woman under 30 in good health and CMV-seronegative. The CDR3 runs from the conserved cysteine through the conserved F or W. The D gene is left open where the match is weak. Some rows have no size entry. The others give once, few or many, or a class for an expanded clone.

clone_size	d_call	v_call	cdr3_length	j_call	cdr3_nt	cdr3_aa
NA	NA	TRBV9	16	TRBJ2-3	TGTGCCAGCAGCCCAAAGGGGACTCGTCGCACAGATACGCAGTATTTT	CASSPKGTRRTDTQYF
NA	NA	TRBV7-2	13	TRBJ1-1	TGTGCCAGCAGCCAGAGTCGGGGTGCTGAAGCTTTCTTT	CASSQSRGAEAFF
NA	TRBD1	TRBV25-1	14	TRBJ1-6	TGTGCCAGCAGTGAGGGTGGGACAGAGGGTCCCCTCCACTTT	CASSEGGTEGPLHF
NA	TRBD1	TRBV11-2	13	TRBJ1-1	TGTGCCAGCAGCTTCCGGGACAGGGGAGAAGCTTTCTTT	CASSFRDRGEAFF
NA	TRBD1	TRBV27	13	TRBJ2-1	TGTGCCAGCAGTTGGGACAGTTACAATGAGCAGTTCTTC	CASSWDSYNEQFF
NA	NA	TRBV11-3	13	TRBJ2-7	TGTGCCAGCAGTGGCGGGATCCGCAACGAGCAGTACTTC	CASSGGIRNEQYF
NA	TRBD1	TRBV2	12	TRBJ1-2	TGTGCCAGCAGTCTGACAGGGAGAGGCTACACCTTC	CASSLTGRGYTF
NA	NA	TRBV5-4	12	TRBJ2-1	TGTGCCAGCAGCAGCGACCTCAATGAGCAGTTCTTC	CASSSDLNEQFF
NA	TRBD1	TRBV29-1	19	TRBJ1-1	TGCAGCGTTGAAAGGTTCAGGCGGGACAGGGCTTCGTGGAACACTGAAGCTTTCTTT	CSVERFRRDRASWNTEAFF
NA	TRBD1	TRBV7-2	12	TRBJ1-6	TGTGCCAGCAGCTTGGACAGGGAAACCCTCCACTTT	CASSLDRETLHF
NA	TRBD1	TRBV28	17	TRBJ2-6	TGTGCCAGCAGTTGGACAGGGGCTCACTCTGGGGCCAACGGCCTGACTTTC	CASSWTGAHSGANGLTF
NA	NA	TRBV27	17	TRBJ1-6	TGTGCCAGCAGTTTATTGGGGAAGCGGGTGTATAATTCACCCCTCCACTTT	CASSLLGKRVYNSPLHF
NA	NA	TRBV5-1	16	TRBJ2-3	TGCGCCAGCAGCTTGGAGGGACACTCCGGGACAGATACGCAGTATTTT	CASSLEGHSGTDTQYF
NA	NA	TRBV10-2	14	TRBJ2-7	TGCGCCAGCAGTCTACGACAGACTGCCTACGAGCAGTACTTC	CASSLRQTAYEQYF
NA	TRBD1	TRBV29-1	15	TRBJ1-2	TGCAGCGTTGAACGTATTCAGGGGGTACCTTTCGGCTACACCTTC	CSVERIQGVPFGYTF
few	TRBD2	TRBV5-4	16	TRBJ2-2	TGTGCCAGCAGCTTGACTAGCGGGATGGGTACCGGGGAGCTGTTTTTT	CASSLTSGMGTGELFF
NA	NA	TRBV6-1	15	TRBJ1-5	TGTGCCAGCAGTGAAACCCGGGACATTAATCAGCCCCAGCATTTT	CASSETRDINQPQHF
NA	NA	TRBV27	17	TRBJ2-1	TGTGCCAGCAGTTCACTAGCCCACCCGAGCTCCTACAATGAGCAGTTCTTC	CASSSLAHPSSYNEQFF
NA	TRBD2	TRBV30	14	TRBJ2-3	TGTGCCTGGCTTCGGACTAGCGGCACAGATACGCAGTATTTT	CAWLRTSGTDTQYF
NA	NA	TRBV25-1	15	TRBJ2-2	TGTGCCAGCAGTGAAGCCGGGAAGAACACCGGGGAGCTGTTTTTT	CASSEAGKNTGELFF
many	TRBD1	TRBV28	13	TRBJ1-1	TGTGCCAGCAGAGGACAGGGAAACACTGAAGCTTTCTTT	CASRGQGNTEAFF
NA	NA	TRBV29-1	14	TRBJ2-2	TGCAGCGTGCAGGCTCCTCGAAACACCGGGGAGCTGTTTTTT	CSVQAPRNTGELFF
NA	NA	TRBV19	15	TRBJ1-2	TGTGCCAGTAGTATAGTCGGGCGGGGGGACTATGGCTACACCTTC	CASSIVGRGDYGYTF
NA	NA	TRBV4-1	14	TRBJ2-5	TGCGCCAGCAGCCAAGTGGTCTCTACCGGGACCCAGTACTTC	CASSQVVSTGTQYF
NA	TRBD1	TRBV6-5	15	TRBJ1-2	TGTGCCAGCAGCCCCGGGACAGGGGGAGACTATGGCTACACCTTC	CASSPGTGGDYGYTF
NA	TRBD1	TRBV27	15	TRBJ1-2	TGTGCCAGCAAAACCCCTGGGACAGGGGGTATGGGCTACACCTTC	CASKTPGTGGMGYTF
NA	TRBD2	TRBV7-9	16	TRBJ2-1	TGTGCCAGCAGCTTAAGACTAGCGGGAGATCACAATGAGCAGTTCTTC	CASSLRLAGDHNEQFF
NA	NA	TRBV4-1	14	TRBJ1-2	TGCGCCAGCAGCCAAGGGACACTGAACTATGGCTACACCTTC	CASSQGTLNYGYTF
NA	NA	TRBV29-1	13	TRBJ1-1	TGCAGCGTGTACAGGGTGGGGGACACTGAAGCTTTCTTT	CSVYRVGDTEAFF
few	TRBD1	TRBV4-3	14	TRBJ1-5	TGCGCCAGCAGCCAGGGGACAGGAAATCAGCCCCAGCATTTT	CASSQGTGNQPQHF
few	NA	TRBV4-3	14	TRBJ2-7	TGCGCCAGCAGCCCAAGATACGGGTCCTACGAGCAGTACTTC	CASSPRYGSYEQYF
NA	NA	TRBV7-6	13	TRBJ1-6	TGTGCCAGCAGCTTAGATATGCGTTCACCCCTCCACTTT	CASSLDMRSPLHF
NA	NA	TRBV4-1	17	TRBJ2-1	TGCGCCAGCAGCCAAGTTGGCGCGGGTGGGCTGATTTTAAAGCAGTTCTTC	CASSQVGAGGLILKQFF
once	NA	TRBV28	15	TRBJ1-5	TGTGCCAGCAGCCCCCCGGGGGGATGGGATCAGCCCCAGCATTTT	CASSPPGGWDQPQHF
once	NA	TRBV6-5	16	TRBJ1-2	TGTGCCAGCAGTTACGTCACAGGGAAGGGTAGTTATGGCTACACCTTC	CASSYVTGKGSYGYTF
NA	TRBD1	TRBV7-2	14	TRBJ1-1	TGTGCCAGCAGCTTAAACAGGGGGCTAACTGAAGCTTTCTTT	CASSLNRGLTEAFF
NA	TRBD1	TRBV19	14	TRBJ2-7	TGTGCCAGTAGTATAGGCAGGGGGCTCTACGAGCAGTACTTC	CASSIGRGLYEQYF
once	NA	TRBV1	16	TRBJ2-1	TGCACCAGCAGCCAGCAAAGGACTAGCGGCACTGATGAGCAGTTCTTC	CTSSQQRTSGTDEQFF
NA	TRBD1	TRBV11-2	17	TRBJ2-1	TGTGCCAGCAGCTCCATCAAGAAGGGGGCAGGGTACAATGAGCAGTTCTTC	CASSSIKKGAGYNEQFF
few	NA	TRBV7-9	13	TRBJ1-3	TGTGCCAGCAGGGGACAACATGGAAACACCATATATTTT	CASRGQHGNTIYF
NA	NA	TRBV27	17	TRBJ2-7	TGTGCCAGCAGTTTGCGGCGGGACAGTCACTCTTTCTACGAGCAGTACTTC	CASSLRRDSHSFYEQYF
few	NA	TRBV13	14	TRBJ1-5	TGTGCCAGCAGCGTTAGACTTTCCAATCAGCCCCAGCATTTT	CASSVRLSNQPQHF
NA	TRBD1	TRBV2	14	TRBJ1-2	TGTGCCAGATTTCAACCGGGACAGTCGTATGGCTACACCTTC	CARFQPGQSYGYTF
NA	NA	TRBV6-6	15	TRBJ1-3	TGTGCCAGCAGCCCCAGGATACGCTCTGGAAACACCATATATTTT	CASSPRIRSGNTIYF